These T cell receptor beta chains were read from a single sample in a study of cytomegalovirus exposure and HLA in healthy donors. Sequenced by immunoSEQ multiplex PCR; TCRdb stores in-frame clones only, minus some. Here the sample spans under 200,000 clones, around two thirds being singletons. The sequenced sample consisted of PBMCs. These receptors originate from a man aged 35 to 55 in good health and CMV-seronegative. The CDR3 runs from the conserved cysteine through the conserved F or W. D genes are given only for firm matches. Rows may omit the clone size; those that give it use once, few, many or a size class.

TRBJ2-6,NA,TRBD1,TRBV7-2,TGTGCCAGCAGCCCCACCGGGACAGGGATCTCTGGGGCCAACGTCCTGACTTTC,CASSPTGTGISGANVLTF
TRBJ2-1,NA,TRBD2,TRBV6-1,TGTGCCAGCAATGGAGGGGGACTAGGGGCGCATGAGCAGTTCTTC,CASNGGGLGAHEQFF
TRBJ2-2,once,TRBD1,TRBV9,TGTGCCAGCAGCGTATGGACAGGCGACACCGGGGAGCTGTTTTTT,CASSVWTGDTGELFF
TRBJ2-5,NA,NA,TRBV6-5,TGTGCCAGCAGACCGGCGGGCCGGGATTGGGCCCAGTACTTC,CASRPAGRDWAQYF
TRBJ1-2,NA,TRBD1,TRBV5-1,TGCGCCAGCAGCCCCACGAACAGGGGTAACGACTATGGCTACACCTTC,CASSPTNRGNDYGYTF
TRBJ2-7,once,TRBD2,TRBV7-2,TGTGCCAGCAGCCCTTGGACTAGCAGCTACGAGCAGTACTTC,CASSPWTSSYEQYF
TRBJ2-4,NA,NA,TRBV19,TGTGCCAGTAGTCTACAGGCTCGGGAGGCCAAAAACATTCAGTACTTC,CASSLQAREAKNIQYF
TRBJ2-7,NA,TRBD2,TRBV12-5,TGTGCTAGTGGTTTGGCCTATAACCGACTAGCGGGAGGAGGTTACGAGCAGTACTTC,CASGLAYNRLAGGGYEQYF
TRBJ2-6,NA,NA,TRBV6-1,TGTGCCAGCTCGGGACACCTCTCTGGGGCCAACGTCCTGACTTTC,CASSGHLSGANVLTF
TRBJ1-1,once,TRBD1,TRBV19,TGTGCCAGTAGCAAAAGACAGGGGGTGAACACTGAAGCTTTCTTT,CASSKRQGVNTEAFF
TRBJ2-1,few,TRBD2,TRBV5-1,TGCGCCAGCAGCTTGTACCTAGCGGACCATGAGCAGTTCTTC,CASSLYLADHEQFF
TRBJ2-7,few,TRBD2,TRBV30,TGTGCCTGGTCACGGCGGGGGGGAGTCCTAGGCGAGCAGTACTTC,CAWSRRGGVLGEQYF